This passage covers 4 T cell receptor beta chains from one sample sequenced in a study of blood T cell repertoires in COVID-19. The data were produced by immunoSEQ multiplex PCR, yet TCRdb's version contains in-frame clones alone and is incomplete. This sample has more than 250,000 clones, with approximately 90% found just once. Material for sequencing was peripheral blood. These receptors were taken from a woman aged 45 to 65 with COVID-19, enrolled during active disease.

This clone was seen just once. The CDR3 protein is CASNPVGDWQPQHF. In DNA, the CDR3 is TGTGCCAGCAACCCTGTCGGGGATTGGCAGCCCCAGCATTTT. This chain joins TRBV6-5 and TRBJ1-5; D not resolved. CDR3 size: 14 residues. Germline CDR1 MNHEY, CDR2 SVGAGI. Trimming took off 7 bases at V and 7 bases at J, with 17 bases between the two ends.

This chain links TRBV10-1 with TRBJ2-7; TRBD1 aligns across 9 bases. This CDR3 comprises 15 residues. V lost 3 bases to trimming and J lost 3 bases; unmatched junction nucleotides: 6. Germline-derived CDR1 and CDR2 are WNHNN and SYGVQD (reference sequence). DNA of the CDR3: TGCGCCAGCAGTGACGGGACAGGGAATAACTACGAGCAGTACTTC. Its protein is CASSDGTGNNYEQYF.

The chain combines TRBV7-3 with TRBJ2-2; 12 nucleotides line up with TRBD2. Germline trimming cut 5 bases from V and 4 bases from J; bases unmatched to any gene: 8. Looked up from germline, CDR1 is SGHTA and CDR2 is FQGTGA. The CDR3 extends over 17 amino acids. Here the CDR3 DNA reads TGTGCCAGCAGCCAATCTAGCGGGAGGGCGGGCACCGGGGAGCTGTTTTTT. Its translation is CASSQSSGRAGTGELFF.

The chain links TRBV4-1 to TRBJ1-2; no reliable D call. The CDR3 totals 15 residues. The V gene's germline CDR1 is MGHRA and CDR2 YSYEKL. V shed 0 bases and J shed 6 bases, with 14 bases lying between them. The CDR3 reads CASSQDRGPGDGYTF. DNA of the CDR3: TGCGCCAGCAGCCAAGATCGAGGGCCCGGTGATGGCTACACCTTC.